This T cell receptor beta chain was recovered during a study of T cells in Graves' hyperthyroidism and ophthalmopathy. Overall study: Peripheral blood was taken when the disease was first diagnosed, before any treatment began. General observations from the study: Ophthalmopathy onset followed model prediction by a median about six months. A model of 13 V-J features distinguished ophthalmopathy from stable hyperthyroidism.

The CDR3 is 14 residues long. Germline loops: CDR1 MNHEY, CDR2 SVGEGT. V lost 7 bases and J lost 4, with 16 bases in between. Sample collection date corresponds to first hyperthyroidism diagnosis, prior to any ophthalmopathy symptoms. Concerning this clonotype: Its cognate antigen is unknown.

Amplification yielded TCR beta CDR3 regions, with RNA transcripts as the source. Using the HTBI primer set, a first-round RT-PCR was run on the TCR CDR3. Using its own MiXCR run on the multiplex PCR reads, TCRdb lists one record per CDR3 protein. The sample consists of under 300,000 distinct CDR3 sequences, less than 30% of them appearing once. The chain is built from TRBV6-2 or TRBV6-3 and TRBJ1-1; unclear D gene. This TCR came from a man aged 35 to 55 with Graves' hyperthyroidism that later progressed to Graves' ophthalmopathy. The sample taken for sequencing was blood. The CDR3 here is CASTPGGVGTEAFF. CDR3 DNA sequence: TGTGCCAGCACCCCCGGTGGGGTAGGCACTGAAGCTTTCTTT.